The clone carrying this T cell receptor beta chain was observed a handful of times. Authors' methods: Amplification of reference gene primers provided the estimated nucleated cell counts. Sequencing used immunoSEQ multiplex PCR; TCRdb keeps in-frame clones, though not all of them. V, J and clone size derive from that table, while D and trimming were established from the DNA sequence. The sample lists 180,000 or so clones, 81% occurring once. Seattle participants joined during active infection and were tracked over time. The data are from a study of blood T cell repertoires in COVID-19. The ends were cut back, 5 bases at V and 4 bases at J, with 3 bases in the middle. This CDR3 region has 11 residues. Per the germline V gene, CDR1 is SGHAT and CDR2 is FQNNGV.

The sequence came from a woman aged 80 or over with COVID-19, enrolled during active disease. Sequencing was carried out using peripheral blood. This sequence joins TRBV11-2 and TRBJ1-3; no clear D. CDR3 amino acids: CASSAGNTIYF. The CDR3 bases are TGTGCCAGCAGCGCGGGAAACACCATATATTTT.